The sample holds one count of the clone carrying this TCR beta chain. This sample was included in a study of blood T cell repertoires in COVID-19. In germline, CDR1 is MDHEN, CDR2 SYDVKM. The CDR3 sequence is 14 residues long. V was pared by 3 bases and J by 5 bases, with 13 bases between. Clones were sequenced by immunoSEQ multiplex PCR, and TCRdb holds only the in-frame ones, with some missing. In the table there are roughly 80,000 clones, 80% to 90% of which are singletons. The sequencing sample was made of peripheral blood. The rearrangement joins TRBV28 to TRBJ1-1; D gene uncertain. This receptor was taken from a man in his fifties or sixties with active COVID-19. The CDR3 bases are TGTGCCAGCAGTTTCGAGGGAGCAAGGACTGAAGCTTTCTTT. Its translation: CASSFEGARTEAFF.